This T cell receptor (beta chain) was observed in a study of PD-L1 blockade in urothelial cancer. Across the study: Bladder-origin urothelial cancer in males covered about 90% of the roughly 30 patients. Typically, measured as a median, blood samples had approximately 130,000 T cells.

Specified time point: pretreatment peripheral blood. Study-wide findings and caveats: Greater 3-week expansion of tumor-associated blood clones was recorded for durable-benefit patients.

Germline lookup yields CDR1 SGHRS and CDR2 YFSETQ. The CDR3 has 14 amino acids. Between the trimmed V and J ends, which lost 1 base and 5 bases, there was a span of 10 bases. What went into each PCR as a spike was synthetic TCR analog templates. Profiled with immunoSEQ multiplex PCR; TCRdb holds only in-frame clones, not every one. The repertoire has around 100,000 clones, around nine tenths of them found once; the top ten carry roughly 2%. About this clone itself: The antigen is undetermined.

V and J are TRBV5-1 and TRBJ2-1; possible D gene TRBD2, 5 bases. The source material was PBMCs, sampled around atezolizumab (anti-PD-L1) treatment. The sequence was collected from a man in his sixties with urothelial cancer. The CDR3 bases are TGCGCCAGCAGCTTGTTGGCTAGCCACAATGAGCAGTTCTTC. Its translation: CASSLLASHNEQFF.